This is a list of T cell receptor beta chains from one sample in a study of blood T cell repertoires in COVID-19. Data came from immunoSEQ multiplex PCR; TCRdb stores just in-frame clones and leaves some out. The data show around 230,000 clones, around 85% seen once. The sample taken for sequencing was peripheral blood. The receptors derive from a middle-aged man with acute or convalescent COVID-19. Each CDR3 is given with its conserved first and last residue.

j_gene: TRBJ2-5; v_gene: TRBV5-1; CDR3aa: CASSLGGNSQETQYF
j_gene: TRBJ1-3; v_gene: TRBV7-2; CDR3aa: CASSPSGGIGNTIYF
j_gene: TRBJ2-6; v_gene: TRBV7-3; CDR3aa: CASSLSRSGANVLTF
j_gene: TRBJ2-1; v_gene: TRBV28; CDR3aa: CASSSPEVGTGYDNEQFF
j_gene: TRBJ1-5; v_gene: TRBV7-3; CDR3aa: CASSLRDSNQPQHF
j_gene: TRBJ1-1; v_gene: TRBV12-3/TRBV12-4; CDR3aa: CASLDRNTEAFF
j_gene: TRBJ2-7; v_gene: TRBV10-1; CDR3aa: CASSGGGRGYEQYF
j_gene: TRBJ1-2; v_gene: TRBV5-6; CDR3aa: CASSFPTGEAGGYTF
j_gene: TRBJ2-1; v_gene: TRBV27; CDR3aa: CASSLAPDFLSSYNEQFF
j_gene: TRBJ2-4; v_gene: TRBV2; CDR3aa: CASRTGQGIGNIQYF
j_gene: TRBJ2-1; v_gene: TRBV7-2; CDR3aa: CASRWGGSGDEQFF
j_gene: TRBJ1-1; v_gene: TRBV5-1; CDR3aa: CASSRDTLNTEAFF
j_gene: TRBJ2-7; v_gene: TRBV7-2; CDR3aa: CASSQSREREQYF
j_gene: TRBJ2-7; v_gene: TRBV6-5; CDR3aa: CASSYGLAGGYEQYF
j_gene: TRBJ1-2; v_gene: TRBV5-4; CDR3aa: CASSLEGGYTF
j_gene: TRBJ1-2; v_gene: TRBV25-1; CDR3aa: CASSERRVGGYTF
j_gene: TRBJ1-5; v_gene: TRBV7-6; CDR3aa: CASSLPQGNNQPQHF
j_gene: TRBJ1-1; v_gene: TRBV27; CDR3aa: CASSLDTSSQAFF
j_gene: TRBJ2-5; v_gene: TRBV5-4; CDR3aa: CASSRARSGGETQYF
j_gene: TRBJ1-4; v_gene: TRBV7-2; CDR3aa: CASSLSLSGGEANEKLFF
j_gene: TRBJ2-1; v_gene: TRBV18; CDR3aa: CASSPGLGVHEQFF
j_gene: TRBJ1-6; v_gene: TRBV18; CDR3aa: CASSPRTGGQSPLHF
j_gene: TRBJ2-2; v_gene: TRBV2; CDR3aa: CASSDREVLTGELFF
j_gene: TRBJ2-7; v_gene: TRBV27; CDR3aa: CASSLGQVYEQYF
j_gene: TRBJ2-7; v_gene: TRBV18; CDR3aa: CASSPFKDRGYEQYF
j_gene: TRBJ2-5; v_gene: TRBV24-1; CDR3aa: CATSDSGPEETQYF
j_gene: TRBJ2-1; v_gene: TRBV5-1; CDR3aa: CASSRPTSGGVSYNEQFF
j_gene: TRBJ2-7; v_gene: TRBV5-1; CDR3aa: CASSFGDYSYEQYF
j_gene: TRBJ1-1; v_gene: TRBV5-1; CDR3aa: CASSPRGQGSTEAFF
j_gene: TRBJ2-7; v_gene: TRBV11-2; CDR3aa: CASSLGQDLSYEQYF
j_gene: TRBJ1-1; v_gene: TRBV13; CDR3aa: CASSRLQGVPRHTEAFF
j_gene: TRBJ2-3; v_gene: TRBV7-2; CDR3aa: CASSQQAGEASDTQYF
j_gene: TRBJ1-2; v_gene: TRBV4-1; CDR3aa: CASSPSISDRVGTNYGYTF
j_gene: TRBJ1-3; v_gene: TRBV5-1; CDR3aa: CASSLQGGSGNTIYF
j_gene: TRBJ1-2; v_gene: TRBV18; CDR3aa: CASSPGGQVDYGYTF
j_gene: TRBJ1-6; v_gene: TRBV4-2; CDR3aa: CASSQDLRGRFTGRSPLHF
j_gene: TRBJ2-5; v_gene: TRBV3-1/TRBV3-2; CDR3aa: CASSPQVAGGQETQYF
j_gene: TRBJ2-1; v_gene: TRBV5-4; CDR3aa: CASSLTSGRRVGNEQFF
j_gene: TRBJ1-6; v_gene: TRBV4-2; CDR3aa: CASSQDFSNSPLHF
j_gene: TRBJ2-7; v_gene: TRBV7-6; CDR3aa: CASSFNPGQYPYEQYF
j_gene: TRBJ2-1; v_gene: TRBV19; CDR3aa: CASSILELGTAQFF
j_gene: TRBJ1-4; v_gene: TRBV19; CDR3aa: CASSISLWQGGVNNEKLFF
j_gene: TRBJ1-3; v_gene: TRBV2; CDR3aa: CASSEIGDSFSGNTIYF
j_gene: TRBJ1-2; v_gene: TRBV18; CDR3aa: CASSPGTGGLYGYTF
j_gene: TRBJ1-1; v_gene: TRBV6-2/TRBV6-3; CDR3aa: CASSYWQATEAFF
j_gene: TRBJ2-3; v_gene: TRBV25-1; CDR3aa: CASSELTSFTDTQYF
j_gene: TRBJ2-1; v_gene: TRBV27; CDR3aa: CASRREGLSGEQFF
j_gene: TRBJ2-7; v_gene: TRBV28; CDR3aa: CASSPSGPVYEQYF
j_gene: TRBJ2-5; v_gene: TRBV4-2; CDR3aa: CASSPEDRVETQYF
j_gene: TRBJ2-1; v_gene: TRBV24-1; CDR3aa: CATSDLWDRHNEQFF
j_gene: TRBJ2-7; v_gene: TRBV5-1; CDR3aa: CASSLDNYEQYF
j_gene: TRBJ1-6; v_gene: TRBV6-5; CDR3aa: CASSDVDRVNSPLHF
j_gene: TRBJ2-1; v_gene: TRBV28; CDR3aa: CASSPGQGSQKKFF
j_gene: TRBJ2-2; v_gene: TRBV2; CDR3aa: CASSLLPPFDTGELFF
j_gene: TRBJ1-1; v_gene: TRBV12-3/TRBV12-4; CDR3aa: CASSSQQSTEAFF